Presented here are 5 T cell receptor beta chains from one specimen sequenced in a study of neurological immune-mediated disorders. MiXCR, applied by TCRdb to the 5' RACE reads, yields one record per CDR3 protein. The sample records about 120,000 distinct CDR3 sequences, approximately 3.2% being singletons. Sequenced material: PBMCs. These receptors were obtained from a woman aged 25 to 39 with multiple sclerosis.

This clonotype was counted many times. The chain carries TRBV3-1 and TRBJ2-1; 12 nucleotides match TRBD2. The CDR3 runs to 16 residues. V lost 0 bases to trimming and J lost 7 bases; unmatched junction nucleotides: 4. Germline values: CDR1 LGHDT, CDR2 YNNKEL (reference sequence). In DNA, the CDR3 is TGTGCCAGCAGCCAAGAGACTAGCGGGAGTGGTAATGAGCAGTTCTTC. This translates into CASSQETSGSGNEQFF.

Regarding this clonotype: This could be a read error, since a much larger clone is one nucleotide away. The chain's CDR3 is CSDGGTVGTEAFF. The CDR3 DNA reads as TGCAGTGATGGAGGGACAGTGGGAACTGAAGCTTTCTTT. This chain links TRBV20-1 with TRBJ1-1; 7 nucleotides align to TRBD1. The germline gives CDR1 DFQATT, CDR2 SNEGSKA (reference sequence). The junction had 10 bases not matched to a gene; V was cut back by 7 bases and J by 5 bases. The CDR3 length is 13 residues.

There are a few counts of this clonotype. CDR3 DNA: TGTGCCAGCAGCTTAGGGAGACTAGCGGGAGACTACAATGAGCAGTTCTTC. This translates into CASSLGRLAGDYNEQFF. This rearrangement joins TRBV7-9 to TRBJ2-1; 12 bases agree with TRBD2. Germline CDR1 is SEHNR and CDR2 is FQNEAQ (reference sequence). Trimming at V came to 1 base and at J to 3 bases, leaving 4 bases not matched to a gene. The CDR3 length is 17 residues. Together with reference TRBV7-9 and TRBJ2-1, the CDR3 gives the full variable domain: DTGVSQNPRHKITKRGQNVTFRCDPISEHNRLYWYRQTLGQGPEFLTYFQNEAQLEKSRLLSDRFSAERPKGSFSTLEIQRTEQGDSAMYLCASSLGRLAGDYNEQFFGPGTRLTVL.

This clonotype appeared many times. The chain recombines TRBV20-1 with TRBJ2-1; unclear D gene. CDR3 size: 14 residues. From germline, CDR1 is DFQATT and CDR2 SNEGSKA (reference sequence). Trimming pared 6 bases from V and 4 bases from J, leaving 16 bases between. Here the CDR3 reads CSAVGHLPYNEQFF. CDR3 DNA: TGCAGTGCCGTCGGGCACCTCCCTTACAATGAGCAGTTCTTC.

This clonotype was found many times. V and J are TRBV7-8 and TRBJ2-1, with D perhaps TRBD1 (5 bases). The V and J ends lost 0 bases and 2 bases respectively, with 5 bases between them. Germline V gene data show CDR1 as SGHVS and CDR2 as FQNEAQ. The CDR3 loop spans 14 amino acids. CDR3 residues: CASSLATAYNEQFF. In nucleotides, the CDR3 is TGTGCCAGCAGCTTAGCGACAGCCTACAATGAGCAGTTCTTC. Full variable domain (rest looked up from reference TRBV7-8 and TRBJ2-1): GAGVSQSPRYKVAKRGQDVALRCDPISGHVSLFWYQQALGQGPEFLTYFQNEAQLDKSGLPSDRFFAERPEGSVSTLKIQRTQQEDSAVYLCASSLATAYNEQFFGPGTRLTVL.